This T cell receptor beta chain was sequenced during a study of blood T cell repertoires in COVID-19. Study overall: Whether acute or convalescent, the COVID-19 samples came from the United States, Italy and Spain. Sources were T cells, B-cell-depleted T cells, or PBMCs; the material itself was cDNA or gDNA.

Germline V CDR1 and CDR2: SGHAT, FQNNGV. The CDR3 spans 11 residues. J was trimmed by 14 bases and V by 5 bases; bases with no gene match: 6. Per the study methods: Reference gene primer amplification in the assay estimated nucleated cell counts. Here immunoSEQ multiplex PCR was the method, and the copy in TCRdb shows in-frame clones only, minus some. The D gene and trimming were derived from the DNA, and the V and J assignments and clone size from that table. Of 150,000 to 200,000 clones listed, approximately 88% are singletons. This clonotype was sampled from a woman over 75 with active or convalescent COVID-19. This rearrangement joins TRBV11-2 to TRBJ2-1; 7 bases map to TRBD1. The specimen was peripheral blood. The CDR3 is CASSPGQWEFF. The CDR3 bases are TGTGCCAGCAGCCCGGGACAGTGGGAGTTCTTC.